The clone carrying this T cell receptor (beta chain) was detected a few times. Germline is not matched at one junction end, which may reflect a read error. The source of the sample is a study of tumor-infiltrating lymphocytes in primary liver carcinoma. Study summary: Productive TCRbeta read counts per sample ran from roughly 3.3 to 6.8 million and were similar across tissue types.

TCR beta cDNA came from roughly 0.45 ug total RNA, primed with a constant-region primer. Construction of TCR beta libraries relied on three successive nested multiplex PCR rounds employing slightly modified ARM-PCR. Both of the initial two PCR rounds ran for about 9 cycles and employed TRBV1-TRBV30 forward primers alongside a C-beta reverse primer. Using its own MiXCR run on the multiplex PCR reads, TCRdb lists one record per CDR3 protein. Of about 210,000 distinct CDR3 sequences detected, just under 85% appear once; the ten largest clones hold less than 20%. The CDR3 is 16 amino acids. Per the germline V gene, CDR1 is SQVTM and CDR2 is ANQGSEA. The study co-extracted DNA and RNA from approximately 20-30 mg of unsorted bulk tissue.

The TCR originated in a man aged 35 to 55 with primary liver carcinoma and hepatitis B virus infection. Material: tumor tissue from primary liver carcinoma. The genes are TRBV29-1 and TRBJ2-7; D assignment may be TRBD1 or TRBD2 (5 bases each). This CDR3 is CSAMTSGTSTPYEQYF. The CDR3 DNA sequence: TGTAGCGCCATGACATCTGGGACCAGCACTCCCTACGAGCAGTATTTC.